This record concerns one T cell receptor (beta chain) sequence. This sample is part of a study of blood T cell repertoires in COVID-19. Authors' data handling: How many nucleated cells were present was estimated from reference gene primer amplification. The table came from immunoSEQ multiplex PCR; TCRdb's copy has only in-frame clones and leaves some out. Clone size and V and J calls were adopted from that table, with D and trimming inferred from the DNA. The sample has about 47,000 clones, roughly 88% seen once; the top ten hold about 12%. The CDR3 sequence is 16 residues long. Germline-derived CDR1 and CDR2 are SGHKS and YYEKEE (reference sequence). The ends lost 1 base at V and 5 bases at J; junction bases unmatched: 4.

Input material: peripheral blood. The chain has TRBV5-5 and TRBJ2-1; 12 bases map to TRBD1. The sequence was collected from a human donor with active COVID-19. The donor label of this sample is uncertain. The CDR3 is CASSLRDRGLNNEQFF. For the CDR3, the DNA is TGTGCCAGCAGCTTGCGGGACAGGGGGCTGAACAATGAGCAGTTCTTC.